Below are 27 T cell receptor beta chains sequenced from a single sample in a study of cytomegalovirus exposure and HLA in healthy donors. Primers included in the PCR were 60 Vbeta and 13 Jbeta primers. The assay was immunoSEQ multiplex PCR, and TCRdb's table has in-frame clones only and misses some. The data hold 30,000 to 40,000 clones, with less than 75% observed a single time. Sequenced input: PBMCs. All receptors come from a man aged 35-49 years in good health and CMV-seropositive.

This clone was observed once. This rearrangement joins TRBV29-1 to TRBJ2-5, with 10 positions matching TRBD2. The assigned J gene may be wrong: the sequence end matches TRBJ2-7 better. The germline gives CDR1 SQVTM, CDR2 ANQGSEA. The CDR3 runs to 16 residues. CDR3 sequence reads: CSVDGGLAGGAYEQYF. The CDR3 DNA follows: TGCAGCGTTGATGGTGGTTTAGCGGGGGGAGCCTACGAGCAGTACTTC.

V and J are TRBV7-2 and TRBJ1-1; 7 bases match TRBD1. The CDR3 runs 16 residues. The trim removed 3 bases at V and 0 bases at J, leaving 7 bases unmatched. Germline values: CDR1 SGHTA, CDR2 FQGNSA. CDR3 in DNA: TGTGCCAGCAGCTTGTCCGGACAGGAGATGAACACTGAAGCTTTCTTT. Its protein is CASSLSGQEMNTEAFF.

This clone was observed a few times. The chain employs TRBV18 and TRBJ1-1; D gene uncertain. CDR1 and CDR2 (germline): KGHSH, LQKENI. CDR3 size: 12 residues. Trimming took 5 bases from V and 8 from J, leaving 12 bases between them. CDR3 protein: CASSNTAWEAFF. CDR3 sequence (DNA): TGTGCCAGCTCAAACACAGCCTGGGAAGCTTTCTTT. The entire variable domain, with the rest obtained from reference TRBV18 and TRBJ1-1, is as follows: NAGVMQNPRHLVRRRGQEARLRCSPMKGHSHVYWYRQLPEEGLKFMVYLQKENIIDESGMPKERFSAEFPKEGPSILRIQQVVRGDSAAYFCASSNTAWEAFFGQGTRLTVV.

The chain recombines TRBV5-4 with TRBJ2-5, with 10 bases aligning to TRBD2. Per germline, CDR1 SGHNT and CDR2 YYREEE (reference sequence). CDR3 length equals 16 residues. Trimming took 2 bases from V and 5 from J; bases not matched to a gene: 9. CDR3 nucleotide sequence: TGTGCCAGCAGCTTACGTAGCGGGGGGAGCAAGGAGACCCAGTACTTC. Encoded protein: CASSLRSGGSKETQYF.

The chain carries TRBV6-4 and TRBJ1-6, with 9 bases matching TRBD1. The CDR3 loop spans 15 amino acids. The V gene's germline CDR1 is MRHNA and CDR2 SNTAGT. V lost 6 bases and J lost 7; bases outside the gene matches: 7. The CDR3 is CASSLQGAENSPLHF. CDR3 DNA sequence: TGTGCCAGCAGCCTACAGGGGGCTGAGAATTCACCCCTCCACTTT.

This clone has just a few counts. The chain couples TRBV5-1 to TRBJ1-6, with D unclear. The CDR3 runs to 13 residues. Trimming removed 4 bases from V and 7 bases from J, with 9 bases in between. Germline CDR1 is SGHRS and CDR2 is YFSETQ. The CDR3 DNA follows: TGCGCCAGCAGCGGGCAGTCCAATTCACCCCTCCACTTT. Translation gives CASSGQSNSPLHF.

This chain links TRBV29-1 with TRBJ1-2, with D maybe TRBD1 (5 bases). The CDR3 has 13 amino acids. From germline, CDR1 is SQVTM and CDR2 ANQGSEA. Trimming removed 5 bases from V and 0 bases from J, with 10 bases in between. CDR3 region: CSVLTVANYGYTF. The CDR3 DNA is TGCAGCGTTCTGACAGTTGCTAACTATGGCTACACCTTC. The full variable domain, rest sourced from reference TRBV29-1 and TRBJ1-2, is SAVISQKPSRDICQRGTSLTIQCQVDSQVTMMFWYRQQPGQSLTLIATANQGSEATYESGFVIDKFPISRPNLTFSTLTVSNMSPEDSSIYLCSVLTVANYGYTFGSGTRLTVV.

The V and J genes are TRBV6-1 and TRBJ2-5, with a weak D call TRBD2 (6 bases). Germline V gene sequence: CDR1 MNHNS, CDR2 SASEGT. This CDR3 region has 13 residues. V lost 3 bases to trimming and J lost 7 bases, with 12 bases between them. CDR3 sequence (DNA): TGTGCCAGCAGTGAGAGACGGGGAGGGACCCAGTACTTC. Protein: CASSERRGGTQYF.

The chain joins TRBV6-1 to TRBJ1-2, with D maybe TRBD1 (5 bases). Looked up from germline, CDR1 is MNHNS and CDR2 is SASEGT. V was cut by 4 bases and J by 7 bases, with 16 bases left in between. This CDR3 contains 14 residues. The CDR3 loop reads CASSGTGVWGGYTF. The CDR3 bases are TGTGCCAGCAGTGGAACAGGAGTATGGGGTGGCTACACCTTC.

The V gene is TRBV27, the J gene TRBJ1-1; possibly TRBD1 for D (6 bases). CDR1 and CDR2 (germline): MNHEY, SMNVEV (reference sequence). The CDR3 covers 15 residues. Trimming left V 2 bases short and J 1 base short, with 11 bases between. In DNA form, the CDR3 reads TGTGCCAGCAGTTTAAGGCAGGGGTGGAACACTGAAGCTTTCTTT. It specifies CASSLRQGWNTEAFF.

The chain recombines TRBV12-5 with TRBJ1-5; D ambiguous. In germline, CDR1 is LGHNT, CDR2 FRNRAP. The V end was cut by 1 base, the J end by 5 bases, with 6 bases between. The CDR3 runs 13 residues. The CDR3, as DNA: TGTGCTAGTGGTTTGGGCGTACATCAGCCCCAGCATTTT. Protein sequence: CASGLGVHQPQHF.

This clone was counted a few times. The CDR3 coding sequence is TGTGCCAGCAGCATAGGGGGGGGAAAGAACACCGGGGAGCTGTTTTTT. It translates to CASSIGGGKNTGELFF. This chain links TRBV5-8 with TRBJ2-2, with D tentatively TRBD2 (7 bases). CDR3 size: 16 residues. Trimming pared 4 bases from V and 1 base from J, leaving 14 bases between. CDR1 is SGHTS, CDR2 YDEGEE, per germline.

This clone was counted a few times. The V and J genes are TRBV5-4 and TRBJ1-1; 10 bases are shared with TRBD1. Trimming removed 4 bases from V and 5 bases from J; junction bases left unmatched: 8. This CDR3 has 15 residues. Germline CDR1 and CDR2: SGHNT and YYREEE (reference sequence). CDR3 residues: CASSTTTGGNTEAFF. For the CDR3, the DNA is TGTGCCAGCAGCACTACGACAGGGGGCAATACTGAAGCTTTCTTT.

The V and J genes are TRBV9 and TRBJ2-5; 9 nucleotides match TRBD1. CDR1 is SGDLS and CDR2 is YYNGEE in the germline V gene. This CDR3 contains 16 residues. V shed 4 bases, J shed 3 bases, and the junction held 10 bases outside the gene matches. CDR3 protein: CASSPPGQGLEETQYF. CDR3 DNA: TGTGCCAGCAGCCCCCCGGGACAGGGTCTCGAAGAGACCCAGTACTTC.

V gene TRBV11-3 combines with J gene TRBJ1-3; D is ambiguous. Germline CDR1 is SGHNT and CDR2 is YENEEA. The CDR3 is 15 amino acids. V lost 4 bases and J lost 0, with 10 bases in between. CDR3 DNA: TGTGCCAGCAGCTACGGGATTCTCTCTGGAAACACCATATATTTT. Protein sequence: CASSYGILSGNTIYF.

Only a few counts were recorded for this clone. The V call is TRBV18, the J call TRBJ1-1; D is unclear. The V end was cut by 1 base, the J end by 4 bases, with 10 bases between. Germline CDR1 is KGHSH and CDR2 is LQKENI. The CDR3 runs to 14 residues. CDR3 nucleotide sequence: TGTGCCAGCTCACCACTAGATCGCCCCACTGAAGCTTTCTTT. The encoded protein is CASSPLDRPTEAFF.

The gene calls are TRBV27 and TRBJ2-3, with 8 bases identical to TRBD2. The V segment lost 3 bases and the J segment 3 bases; nucleotides outside the gene matches: 2. The CDR3 has 14 residues. Per germline, CDR1 MNHEY and CDR2 SMNVEV (reference sequence). In DNA, the CDR3 is TGTGCCAGCAGTTTCACGGGGGGGACAGATACGCAGTATTTT. It codes for CASSFTGGTDTQYF.

The V gene is TRBV2, the J gene TRBJ2-5; a possible D gene is TRBD1 (6 bases). The CDR3 runs to 14 residues. Trimming took 2 bases from V and 1 from J, leaving 8 bases between them. Per germline, CDR1 SNHLY and CDR2 FYNNEI. The CDR3 coding sequence is TGTGCCAGCAGTGAAAGGGGGTTCCAAGAGACCCAGTACTTC. Translating gives CASSERGFQETQYF.

The chain combines TRBV6-5 with TRBJ1-5; possible D gene TRBD1, 5 bases. With 5 bases removed from V and 6 bases from J, the gap between germline ends came to 14 bases. Germline V gene lookup returns CDR1 MNHEY and CDR2 SVGAGI. This CDR3 contains 14 residues. CDR3: CASSQDRRGQPQHF. The CDR3 DNA reads as TGTGCCAGCAGTCAAGACAGACGAGGTCAGCCCCAGCATTTT.

This clone was recorded once. This chain links TRBV6-4 with TRBJ1-5; D gene ambiguous. Trimming left V 4 bases short and J 5 bases short, with 9 bases between. Germline V lookup: CDR1 MRHNA, CDR2 SNTAGT. This CDR3 spans 13 amino acids. The CDR3 loop reads CASSVEEDQPQHF. The DNA of the CDR3 is TGTGCCAGCAGTGTTGAGGAGGATCAGCCCCAGCATTTT.

This sequence joins TRBV19 and TRBJ1-1, with D perhaps TRBD1 (5 bases). The V end lost 4 bases, the J end lost 3 bases, and 9 bases lay between the germline ends. Germline CDR1 reads LNHDA; CDR2 reads SQIVND (reference sequence). The CDR3 spans 13 residues. CDR3 in amino acids: CASSKRGDTEAFF. DNA for the CDR3: TGTGCCAGTAGTAAGCGGGGGGACACTGAAGCTTTCTTT.

This chain joins TRBV6-6 and TRBJ2-5; a possible D gene is TRBD2 (5 bases). CDR3 size: 15 residues. V lost 5 bases and J lost 2, with 15 bases in between. Germline CDR1 is MNHNY and CDR2 is SVGAGI (reference sequence). The CDR3 region is CASSNRVAQQETQYF. DNA for the CDR3: TGTGCCAGCAGTAACCGAGTAGCGCAACAAGAGACCCAGTACTTC.

The rearrangement joins TRBV19 to TRBJ1-1; tentatively, D is TRBD1 (6 bases). Between the trimmed V and J ends, which lost 3 bases and 6 bases, there was a span of 11 bases. This CDR3 has 13 amino acids. Germline-derived CDR1 and CDR2 are LNHDA and SQIVND (reference sequence). CDR3 DNA: TGTGCCAGTAGTATTAGGGACAACCCTGAAGCTTTCTTT. This encodes CASSIRDNPEAFF. The whole variable domain, remainder taken from reference TRBV19 and TRBJ1-1, is DGGITQSPKYLFRKEGQNVTLSCEQNLNHDAMYWYRQDPGQGLRLIYYSQIVNDFQKGDIAEGYSVSREKKESFPLTVTSAQKNPTAFYLCASSIRDNPEAFFGQGTRLTVV.

V gene TRBV10-3 combines with J gene TRBJ1-1; the D gene is possibly TRBD1 (6 bases). CDR1 ENHRY and CDR2 SYGVKD come from the germline V gene. The V and J ends lost 7 bases and 4 bases respectively, with 7 bases between them. The CDR3 length is 11 residues. For the CDR3, the DNA is TGTGCCATCAAGGACAGCACTGAAGCTTTCTTT. Translation gives CAIKDSTEAFF.

The chain combines TRBV11-3 with TRBJ2-7, with unresolved D. The V end was cut by 5 bases, the J end by 4 bases, with 9 bases between. CDR1 is SGHNT and CDR2 is YENEEA in the germline V gene. This CDR3 comprises 12 residues. CDR3 sequence reads: CASSVNVYEQYF. As DNA, the CDR3 is TGTGCCAGCAGCGTAAATGTGTACGAGCAGTACTTC.

This clone came up a few times. The rearrangement uses TRBV6-1 and TRBJ1-2; a weak D match, TRBD1 (6 bases). The CDR3 spans 18 residues. V was pared by 3 bases and J by 7 bases, with 27 bases between. Germline values: CDR1 MNHNS, CDR2 SASEGT. CDR3 DNA: TGTGCCAGCAGTGACGGCCCAGAAGGTAGCAGGGGTTGGGGTGGCTACACCTTC. Translating gives CASSDGPEGSRGWGGYTF.

The V gene is TRBV9, the J gene TRBJ2-2; 7 bases agree with TRBD2. The trim removed 0 bases at V and 7 bases at J, leaving 3 bases unmatched. This CDR3 spans 14 amino acids. The germline V gene encodes CDR1 SGDLS and CDR2 YYNGEE. CDR3 protein: CASSVGLAGGELFF. Written as DNA, the CDR3 is TGTGCCAGCAGCGTAGGACTAGCCGGCGGGGAGCTGTTTTTT.